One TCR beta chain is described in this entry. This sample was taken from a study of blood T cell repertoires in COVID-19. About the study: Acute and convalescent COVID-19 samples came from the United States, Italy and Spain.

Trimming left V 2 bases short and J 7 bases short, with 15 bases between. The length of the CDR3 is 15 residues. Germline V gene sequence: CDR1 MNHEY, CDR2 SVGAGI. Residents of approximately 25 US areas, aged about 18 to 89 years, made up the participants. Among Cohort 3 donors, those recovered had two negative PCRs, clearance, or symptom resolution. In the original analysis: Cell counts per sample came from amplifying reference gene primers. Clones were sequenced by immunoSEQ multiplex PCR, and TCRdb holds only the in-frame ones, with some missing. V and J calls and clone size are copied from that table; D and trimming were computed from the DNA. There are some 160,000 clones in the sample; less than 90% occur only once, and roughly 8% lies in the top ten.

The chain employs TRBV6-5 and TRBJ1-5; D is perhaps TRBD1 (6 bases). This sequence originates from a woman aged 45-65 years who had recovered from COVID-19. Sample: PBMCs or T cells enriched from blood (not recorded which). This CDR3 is CASSYRSGGGQPQHF. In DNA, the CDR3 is TGTGCCAGCAGTTACCGTAGTGGGGGGGGCCAGCCCCAGCATTTT.